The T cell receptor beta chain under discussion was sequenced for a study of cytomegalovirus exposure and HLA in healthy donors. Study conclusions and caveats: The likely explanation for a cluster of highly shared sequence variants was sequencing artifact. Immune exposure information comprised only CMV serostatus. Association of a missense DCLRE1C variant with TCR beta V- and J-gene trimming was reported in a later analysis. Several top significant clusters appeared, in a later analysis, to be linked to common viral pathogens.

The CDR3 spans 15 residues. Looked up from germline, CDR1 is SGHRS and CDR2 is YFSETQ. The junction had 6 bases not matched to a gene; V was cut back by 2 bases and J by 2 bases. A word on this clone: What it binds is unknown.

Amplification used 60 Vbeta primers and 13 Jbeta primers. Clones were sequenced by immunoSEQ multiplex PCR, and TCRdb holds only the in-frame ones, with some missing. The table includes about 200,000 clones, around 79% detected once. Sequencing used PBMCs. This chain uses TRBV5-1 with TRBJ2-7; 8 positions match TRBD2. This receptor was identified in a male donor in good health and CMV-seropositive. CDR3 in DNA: TGCGCCAGCAGCTTTGATAGCGGGGCGACCTACGAGCAGTACTTC. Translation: CASSFDSGATYEQYF.